These T cell receptor beta chains were read from a single sample in a study of blood T cells in healthy people across ages. TCRdb redid the calling of the 5' RACE reads with MiXCR, one entry per CDR3 protein. This table has 600,000 to 1,000,000 distinct CDR3 sequences, approximately 25% appearing once. The same data also went into a second study, on T cells of mothers and their children.

Sequenced material: blood. These receptor sequences come from a boy between 10 and 17 years old in good health. CDR3s include the opening cysteine and the closing phenylalanine or tryptophan. The order of the fields is J gene, D gene, clone size, V gene, CDR3 DNA, CDR3 protein. D genes are given only for firm matches. Expanded clones get a size class; other rows say once, few or many, or leave the size out.

j_gene: TRBJ2-2; d_gene: TRBD2; abundance: -; v_gene: TRBV2; CDR3nt: TGTGCCAGCAGTGAAGGGCTAGCGGGAGTCGCGAACACCGGGGAGCTGTTTTTT; CDR3aa: CASSEGLAGVANTGELFF
j_gene: TRBJ2-1; d_gene: -; abundance: -; v_gene: TRBV6-2/TRBV6-3; CDR3nt: TGTGCCAGCAGTTACTTTGGGGATAATGAGCAGTTCTTC; CDR3aa: CASSYFGDNEQFF
j_gene: TRBJ1-1; d_gene: -; abundance: few; v_gene: TRBV20-1; CDR3nt: TGCAGTCATCCGGGACGTCGGAACACTGAAGCTTTCTTT; CDR3aa: CSHPGRRNTEAFF
j_gene: TRBJ1-1; d_gene: -; abundance: few; v_gene: TRBV10-3; CDR3nt: TGTGCCATCGGGGACATTGGAAACACTGAAGCTTTCTTT; CDR3aa: CAIGDIGNTEAFF
j_gene: TRBJ1-1; d_gene: TRBD1; abundance: -; v_gene: TRBV5-1; CDR3nt: TGCGCCAGCAGCAAACTGTCCGGACAGGGGCGGTCGGGAACTGAAGCTTTCTTT; CDR3aa: CASSKLSGQGRSGTEAFF
j_gene: TRBJ1-1; d_gene: TRBD1; abundance: few; v_gene: TRBV6-4; CDR3nt: TGTGCCAGCAGTGAAATTCAGGGGGTCGGTGAAGCTTTCTTT; CDR3aa: CASSEIQGVGEAFF
j_gene: TRBJ1-6; d_gene: -; abundance: -; v_gene: TRBV10-3; CDR3nt: TGTGCCACCGCCGGGATTTACAATTCACCCCTCCACTTT; CDR3aa: CATAGIYNSPLHF
j_gene: TRBJ2-1; d_gene: TRBD2; abundance: few; v_gene: TRBV29-1; CDR3nt: TGCAGCGTTGAAGATCCGACTAGCGGGATATATGAGCAGTTCTTC; CDR3aa: CSVEDPTSGIYEQFF
j_gene: TRBJ1-4; d_gene: -; abundance: few; v_gene: TRBV27; CDR3nt: TGTGCCAGCAGTTCCCACTCCCCACAGAGCGGGGGGGTTAATGAAAAACTGTTTTTT; CDR3aa: CASSSHSPQSGGVNEKLFF
j_gene: TRBJ2-7; d_gene: -; abundance: -; v_gene: TRBV9; CDR3nt: TGTGCCAGCGCCGTAAATTCCTACGAGCAGTACTTC; CDR3aa: CASAVNSYEQYF
j_gene: TRBJ2-7; d_gene: -; abundance: -; v_gene: TRBV5-1; CDR3nt: TGCGCCAGCAGCTCCCCGGGGCCCGAGCAGTACTTC; CDR3aa: CASSSPGPEQYF